The 26 T cell receptor beta chains below all came from one sample that was sequenced in a study of cytomegalovirus exposure and HLA in healthy donors. Clones were sequenced by immunoSEQ multiplex PCR, and TCRdb holds only the in-frame ones, with some missing. Altogether roughly 270,000 clones are present, roughly 90% being singletons, with the ten largest covering 0.92%. Material: PBMCs. Receptor source: a woman aged 18-29 years in good health and CMV-seronegative.

This chain uses TRBV28 with TRBJ1-1; weak D call: TRBD1 (5 bases). The CDR3 spans 14 residues. Germline V CDR1 and CDR2: MDHEN, SYDVKM. V gave up 2 bases and J gave up 3 bases, with 10 bases separating them. In nucleotides, the CDR3 is TGTGCCAGCAGTTTACAGGGTTGGGACACTGAAGCTTTCTTT. This sequence encodes CASSLQGWDTEAFF.

The CDR3 DNA reads TGTGCCAGCAGTTTGACTAGCCGTTCCTACGAGCAGTACTTC. It is translated as CASSLTSRSYEQYF. The rearrangement joins TRBV2 to TRBJ2-7; TRBD2 matches 7 bases. Trimming took 5 bases from V and 1 from J; bases not matched to a gene: 5. CDR1 is SNHLY, CDR2 FYNNEI, per germline. The CDR3 loop spans 14 amino acids.

Concerning this clone itself: An end of the junction does not agree with germline; a read error may underlie this. The V call is TRBV10-2, the J call TRBJ2-7; D call uncertain. CDR1 is WSHSY and CDR2 is SAAADI in the germline V gene. This CDR3 comprises 14 residues. CDR3 residues: CASCDGSSGYEQYF. DNA of the CDR3: TGCGCCAGCTGTGACGGGTCCAGTGGATACGAGCAGTACTTC.

This clone was observed a single time. The J gene is TRBJ1-1, the V gene TRBV4-1, with D tentatively TRBD1 (6 bases). The CDR3 has 13 residues. CDR1 is MGHRA and CDR2 is YSYEKL in the germline V gene. V was cut by 3 bases and J by 1 base, with 6 bases left in between. In DNA form, the CDR3 reads TGCGCCAGCAGCCACAGGGGGAACACTGAAGCTTTCTTT. It translates to CASSHRGNTEAFF.

The CDR3 is CASSAYRRTNEKLFF. In DNA, the CDR3 is TGTGCCAGCAGTGCCTACAGGAGAACTAATGAAAAACTGTTTTTT. The genes are TRBV28 and TRBJ1-4; D may be TRBD1 (5 bases). Germline V gives CDR1 MDHEN, CDR2 SYDVKM. Trimming took 5 bases from V and 1 from J, leaving 11 bases between them. CDR3 length: 15 amino acids.

The chain is built from TRBV4-3 and TRBJ2-7; D unclear. The CDR3 consists of 13 residues. The V end was cut by 1 base, the J end by 3 bases, with 7 bases between. Germline CDR1 is LGHNA and CDR2 is YSLEER. This CDR3 reads CASSQALDYEQYF. In DNA, the CDR3 is TGCGCCAGCAGCCAAGCCTTAGACTACGAGCAGTACTTC.

This rearrangement joins TRBV11-2 to TRBJ1-4; D is possibly TRBD1 (6 bases). Trimming took 5 bases from V and 3 from J, leaving 13 bases between them. Germline V CDR1 and CDR2: SGHAT, FQNNGV. The CDR3 length is 15 residues. CDR3: CASSRTGSANEKLFF. CDR3 coding DNA: TGTGCCAGCAGCCGCACAGGGAGCGCTAATGAAAAACTGTTTTTT.

This clone has more than one count but fewer than ten. The chain carries TRBV28 and TRBJ2-7, with 7 bases lining up with TRBD1. V lost 8 bases to trimming and J lost 0 bases; unmatched junction nucleotides: 4. Per the germline V gene, CDR1 is MDHEN and CDR2 is SYDVKM. The CDR3 contains 13 residues. CDR3 residues: CASRDSLSYEQYF. The CDR3 DNA reads as TGTGCCAGCCGGGACAGCCTCTCCTACGAGCAGTACTTC. Filled out from reference TRBV28 and TRBJ2-7, the complete variable domain reads DVKVTQSSRYLVKRTGEKVFLECVQDMDHENMFWYRQDPGLGLRLIYFSYDVKMKEKGDIPEGYSVSREKKERFSLILESASTNQTSMYLCASRDSLSYEQYFGPGTRLTVT.

The chain carries TRBV19 and TRBJ2-1; D might be TRBD1 (5 bases). This CDR3 spans 15 amino acids. The V end lost 3 bases, the J end lost 0 bases, and 9 bases lay between the germline ends. The V gene's germline CDR1 is LNHDA and CDR2 SQIVND (reference sequence). CDR3 sequence reads: CASSMAGISYNEQFF. As DNA, the CDR3 is TGTGCCAGTAGTATGGCAGGGATCTCCTACAATGAGCAGTTCTTC.

This clone occurred once. The CDR3 protein is CASSLDRGGYTF. CDR3 nucleotides: TGCGCCAGCAGCTTGGATAGGGGTGGCTACACCTTC. The chain joins TRBV5-1 to TRBJ1-2; a possible D gene is TRBD1 (5 bases). The V gene lost 0 bases and the J gene lost 7 bases, with 7 bases spanning the gap. CDR1 is SGHRS, CDR2 YFSETQ, per germline. The CDR3 extends over 12 amino acids.

This chain connects TRBV19 to TRBJ2-7; a possible D gene is TRBD1 (6 bases). The CDR3 is 13 amino acids. Trimming removed 10 bases from V and 0 bases from J, with 13 bases in between. CDR1 is LNHDA and CDR2 is SQIVND in the germline V gene (reference sequence). CDR3 nucleotide sequence: TGTGCCACTAGCAGGACAGCCTCCTACGAGCAGTACTTC. It yields the protein CATSRTASYEQYF.

The chain has TRBV7-9 and TRBJ1-1; D is undetermined. Germline CDR1 is SEHNR and CDR2 is FQNEAQ (reference sequence). With 1 base removed from V and 1 base from J, the gap between germline ends came to 19 bases. The CDR3 is 18 residues long. CDR3 DNA sequence: TGTGCCAGCAGCTTAGGATCTGGGAGACCCCAGACGAACACTGAAGCTTTCTTT. This translates into CASSLGSGRPQTNTEAFF.

The chain links TRBV29-1 to TRBJ2-5; D remains unclear. With 4 bases removed from V and 2 bases from J, the gap between germline ends came to 11 bases. Germline CDR1 reads SQVTM; CDR2 reads ANQGSEA. This CDR3 contains 13 residues. The CDR3 region has the DNA TGCAGCGTTGCCAGCAGACTTCAAGAGACCCAGTACTTC. As protein: CSVASRLQETQYF.

The chain uses TRBV6-1 and TRBJ1-1; the D gene is possibly TRBD1 (6 bases). V was pared by 6 bases and J by 0 bases, with 8 bases between. Looked up from germline, CDR1 is MNHNS and CDR2 is SASEGT. This CDR3 is built from 13 residues. DNA of the CDR3: TGTGCCAGCAGGGACAGATTGAACACTGAAGCTTTCTTT. Amino acid sequence: CASRDRLNTEAFF.

V gene TRBV19 combines with J gene TRBJ2-1; 8 bases align to TRBD1. Germline V gene sequence: CDR1 LNHDA, CDR2 SQIVND (reference sequence). The CDR3 totals 16 residues. Trimming cost V 1 base and J 9 bases; bases outside gene matches: 11. CDR3 sequence (DNA): TGTGCCAGTAGTATAGGGCGGCAGGGGGCGAGGGGTGAGCAGTTCTTC. Translating gives CASSIGRQGARGEQFF.

The chain recombines TRBV9 with TRBJ2-7; 8 nucleotides agree with TRBD1. Germline-derived CDR1 and CDR2 are SGDLS and YYNGEE. The CDR3 loop spans 17 amino acids. V was pared by 0 bases and J by 5 bases, with 13 bases of the junction left unmatched. CDR3 coding DNA: TGTGCCAGCAGCGTAGATTCAGGGGGCCTTTTGATGGACGAGCAGTACTTC. Amino acids: CASSVDSGGLLMDEQYF.

V is TRBV5-6 and J is TRBJ2-5; TRBD2 matches 9 bases. Germline values: CDR1 SGHDT, CDR2 YYEEEE. The CDR3 consists of 17 residues. The ends lost 2 bases at V and 6 bases at J; junction bases unmatched: 14. The CDR3 nucleotides read TGTGCCAGCAGCTTTGAAGCGGGAGGCTCCTTGGCAAAGACCCAGTACTTC. Protein product: CASSFEAGGSLAKTQYF. The entire variable domain, with the rest obtained from reference TRBV5-6 and TRBJ2-5, is as follows: DAGVTQSPTHLIKTRGQQVTLRCSPKSGHDTVSWYQQALGQGPQFIFQYYEEEERQRGNFPDRFSGHQFPNYSSELNVNALLLGDSALYLCASSFEAGGSLAKTQYFGPGTRLLVL.

This clone was seen once. The chain recombines TRBV11-1 with TRBJ2-5, with D perhaps matching TRBD2 (5 bases). The germline CDR1 and CDR2 sequences are SGHAT and FQDESV (reference sequence). V lost 4 bases and J 8 bases, leaving 17 bases between the germline ends. The CDR3 is 14 amino acids. Here the CDR3 reads CASSSRHGKITQYF. CDR3 nucleotides: TGTGCCAGCAGCTCCAGGCACGGGAAGATAACCCAGTACTTC.

This chain links TRBV18 with TRBJ2-5, with 9 positions matching TRBD1. Germline CDR1 KGHSH, CDR2 LQKENI. The CDR3 spans 16 residues. The V segment lost 6 bases and the J segment 5 bases; nucleotides outside the gene matches: 13. The CDR3 DNA reads TGTGCCAGCTCGCGATCAGCCGGGACAGGGTTGGAGACCCAGTACTTC. It translates to CASSRSAGTGLETQYF.

This clone showed up just a few times. V and J are TRBV9 and TRBJ2-1; D is undetermined. The CDR3 is 15 residues long. Germline-derived CDR1 and CDR2 are SGDLS and YYNGEE. The V end lost 0 bases, the J end lost 4 bases, and 11 bases lay between the germline ends. As DNA, the CDR3 is TGTGCCAGCAGCGTAGAATGGTCTAGGTACAATGAGCAGTTCTTC. It yields the protein CASSVEWSRYNEQFF. The complete variable domain, with remaining parts taken from reference TRBV9 and TRBJ2-1, reads DSGVTQTPKHLITATGQRVTLRCSPRSGDLSVYWYQQSLDQGLQFLIQYYNGEERAKGNILERFSAQQFPDLHSELNLSSLELGDSALYFCASSVEWSRYNEQFFGPGTRLTVL.

The gene calls are TRBV18 and TRBJ1-3, with 7 positions matching TRBD1. The germline V gene has CDR1 KGHSH and CDR2 LQKENI. The CDR3 is made up of 14 amino acids. The junction had 7 bases not matched to a gene; V was cut back by 3 bases and J by 8 bases. This CDR3 reads CASSPETGSDTIYF. DNA for the CDR3: TGTGCCAGCTCACCCGAGACAGGGTCGGACACCATATATTTT. Full variable domain (outside the CDR3, taken from reference TRBV18 and TRBJ1-3): NAGVMQNPRHLVRRRGQEARLRCSPMKGHSHVYWYRQLPEEGLKFMVYLQKENIIDESGMPKERFSAEFPKEGPSILRIQQVVRGDSAAYFCASSPETGSDTIYFGEGSWLTVV.

This clone has a handful of counts. This chain uses TRBV11-1 with TRBJ2-7; 7 bases are a match to TRBD1. V was pared by 5 bases and J by 6 bases, with 7 bases of the junction left unmatched. The CDR3 runs to 13 residues. From germline, CDR1 is SGHAT and CDR2 FQDESV (reference sequence). CDR3 loop: CASSQQTGLEQYF. The CDR3 nucleotides are TGTGCCAGCAGCCAACAGACAGGGCTCGAGCAGTACTTC.

The chain links TRBV4-1 to TRBJ2-5; 7 bases are a match to TRBD2. CDR1 MGHRA and CDR2 YSYEKL come from the germline V gene. V shed 2 bases, J shed 5 bases, and the junction held 2 bases outside the gene matches. CDR3 length: 13 amino acids. DNA for the CDR3: TGCGCCAGCAGCCAACTGGGGGGGGAGACCCAGTACTTC. It codes for CASSQLGGETQYF.

J is TRBJ2-7 and V is TRBV28; possible D gene TRBD2, 5 bases. Germline V gene sequence: CDR1 MDHEN, CDR2 SYDVKM. V gave up 6 bases and J gave up 2 bases, with 14 bases separating them. The CDR3 spans 14 residues. In DNA, the CDR3 is TGTGCCAGCAGCCTCCTAGCCTCGACCTACGAGCAGTACTTC. Protein: CASSLLASTYEQYF.

V and J are TRBV7-2 and TRBJ2-7, with 7 bases aligning to TRBD1. This CDR3 spans 17 amino acids. Trimming cost V 0 bases and J 4 bases; bases outside gene matches: 12. The V gene's germline CDR1 is SGHTA and CDR2 FQGNSA. CDR3 nucleotide sequence: TGTGCCAGCAGCTTAGCCGTAAACAGGGGATCCCTTTACGAGCAGTACTTC. Translating gives CASSLAVNRGSLYEQYF.

This chain joins TRBV19 and TRBJ2-7, with D possibly TRBD1 on 6 matching bases. V was cut by 6 bases and J by 0 bases, with 12 bases left in between. Germline V gives CDR1 LNHDA, CDR2 SQIVND (reference sequence). The CDR3 extends over 14 amino acids. The CDR3 sequence is CASRITGTSYEQYF. As DNA, the CDR3 is TGTGCCAGTAGAATAACAGGGACCTCCTACGAGCAGTACTTC.